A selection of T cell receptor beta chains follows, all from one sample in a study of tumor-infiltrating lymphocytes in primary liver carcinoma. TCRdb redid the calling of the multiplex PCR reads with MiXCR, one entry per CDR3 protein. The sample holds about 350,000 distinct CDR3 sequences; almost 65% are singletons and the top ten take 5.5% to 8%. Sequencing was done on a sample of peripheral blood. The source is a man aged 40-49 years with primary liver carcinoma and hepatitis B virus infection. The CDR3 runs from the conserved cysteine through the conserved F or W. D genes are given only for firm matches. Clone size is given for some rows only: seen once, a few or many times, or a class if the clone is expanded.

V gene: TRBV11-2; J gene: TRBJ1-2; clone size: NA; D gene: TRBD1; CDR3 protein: CASSHGTADYGYTF; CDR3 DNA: TGTGCCAGCAGCCACGGGACAGCTGACTATGGCTACACCTTC
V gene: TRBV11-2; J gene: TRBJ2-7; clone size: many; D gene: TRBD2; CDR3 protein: CASSLGPAELAGTYEQYF; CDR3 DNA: TGTGCCAGCAGCTTAGGTCCTGCCGAGCTAGCGGGAACCTACGAGCAGTACTTC
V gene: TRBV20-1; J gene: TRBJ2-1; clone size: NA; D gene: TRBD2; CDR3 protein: CSGTTTSDGAKQSF; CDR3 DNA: TGCAGTGGAACGACTACTAGCGACGGGGCTAAGCAGTCCTTC
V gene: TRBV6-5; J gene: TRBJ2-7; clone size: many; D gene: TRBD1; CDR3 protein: CASQTGGQDEQYF; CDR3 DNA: TGTGCCAGCCAAACAGGGGGCCAAGACGAGCAGTACTTC
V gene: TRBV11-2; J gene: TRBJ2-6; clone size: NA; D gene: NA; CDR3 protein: CASGIQVSGTNVLTF; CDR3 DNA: TGCGCCAGCGGCATACAGGTCTCTGGGACCAACGTCCTGACTTTC
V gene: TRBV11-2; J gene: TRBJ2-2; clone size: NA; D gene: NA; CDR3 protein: CASRQKAVNAGELFF; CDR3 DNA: TGTGCCAGCAGACAAAAGGCGGTGAACGCCGGGGAGCTGTTTTTT
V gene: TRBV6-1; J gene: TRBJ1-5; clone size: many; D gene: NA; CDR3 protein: CASSEGGGNQPQHF; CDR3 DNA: TGTGCCAGCAGTGAAGGGGGTGGCAATCAGCCCCAGCATTTT
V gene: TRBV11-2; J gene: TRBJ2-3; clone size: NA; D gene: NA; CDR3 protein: CVSSTRQSLYSDTQYF; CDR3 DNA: TGTGTCAGCAGCACCCGACAGAGCCTTTACTCAGATACGCAGTATTTT
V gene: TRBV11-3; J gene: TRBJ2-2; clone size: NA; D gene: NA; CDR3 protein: CASNLRGSANTGELFF; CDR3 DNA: TGTGCCAGCAACTTAAGAGGGAGCGCGAACACCGGGGAGCTGTTTTTT
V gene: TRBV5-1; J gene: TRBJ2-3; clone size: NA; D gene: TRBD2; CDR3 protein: CASRGLADGGTQYF; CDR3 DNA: TGCGCCAGCAGGGGACTAGCGGACGGTGGAACGCAGTATTTT
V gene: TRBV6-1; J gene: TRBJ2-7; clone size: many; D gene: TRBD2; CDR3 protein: CASRLRTSGSEQYF; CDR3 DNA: TGTGCCAGCAGACTTAGGACTAGCGGGAGCGAGCAGTACTTC
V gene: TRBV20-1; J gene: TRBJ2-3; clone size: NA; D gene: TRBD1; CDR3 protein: CSARGAGTGLADTQYF; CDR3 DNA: TGCAGTGCTAGAGGAGCCGGGACAGGGTTGGCAGATACGCAGTATTTT
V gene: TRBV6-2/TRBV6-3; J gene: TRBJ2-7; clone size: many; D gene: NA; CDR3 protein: CASSSIDRRDSYEQYF; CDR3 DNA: TGTGCCAGCAGTTCTATCGACAGAAGGGACTCCTACGAGCAGTACTTC
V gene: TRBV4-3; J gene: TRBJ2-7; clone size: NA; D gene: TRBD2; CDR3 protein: CASSQGTSGTYDQYF; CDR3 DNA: TGCGCCAGCAGCCAAGGGACTAGCGGAACGTACGATCAGTACTTC
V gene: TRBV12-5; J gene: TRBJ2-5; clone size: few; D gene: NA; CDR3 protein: CASGFGGGGEETQYF; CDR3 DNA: TGTGCTAGTGGTTTCGGCGGGGGCGGGGAAGAGACCCAGTACTTC
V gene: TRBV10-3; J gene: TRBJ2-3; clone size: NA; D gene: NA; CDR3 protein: CAITRGERWGTDTQYF; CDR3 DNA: TGTGCCATCACCCGTGGGGAGCGGTGGGGCACAGATACGCAGTATTTT
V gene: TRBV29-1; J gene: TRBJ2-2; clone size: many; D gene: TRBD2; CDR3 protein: CSVELVAGVTGELFF; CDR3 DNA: TGCAGCGTTGAGTTGGTAGCGGGAGTGACCGGGGAGCTGTTTTTT
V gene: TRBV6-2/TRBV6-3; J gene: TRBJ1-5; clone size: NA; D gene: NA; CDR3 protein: CASSFPARQSAQHF; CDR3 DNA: TGTGCCAGCAGTTTCCCGGCCAGGCAATCAGCCCAGCATTTT
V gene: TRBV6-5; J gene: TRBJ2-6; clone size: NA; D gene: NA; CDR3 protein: CASSYAPGSGVNVLTF; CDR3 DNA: TGTGCCAGCAGTTACGCCCCAGGGTCTGGGGTCAACGTCCTGACTTTC
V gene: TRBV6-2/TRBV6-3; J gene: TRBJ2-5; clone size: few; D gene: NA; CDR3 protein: CASSYSTRDVETQYF; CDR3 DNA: TGTGCCAGCAGTTACTCGACTAGAGATGTGGAGACCCAGTACTTC
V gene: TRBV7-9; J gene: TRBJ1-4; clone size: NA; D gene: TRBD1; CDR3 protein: CASSLRHGTGSEKLFF; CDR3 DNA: TGTGCCAGCAGCTTACGTCACGGGACAGGGTCAGAAAAACTGTTTTTT
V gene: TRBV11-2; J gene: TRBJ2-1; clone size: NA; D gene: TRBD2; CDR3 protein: CAISLDGAGGEQFF; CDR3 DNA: TGTGCCATCAGCTTAGATGGAGCGGGAGGGGAGCAGTTCTTC
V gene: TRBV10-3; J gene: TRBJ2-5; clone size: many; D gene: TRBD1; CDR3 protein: CAISESMDRGQETQYF; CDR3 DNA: TGTGCCATCAGTGAGTCGATGGACAGGGGTCAAGAGACCCAGTACTTC
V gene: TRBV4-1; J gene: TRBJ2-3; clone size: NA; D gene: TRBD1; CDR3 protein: CASSQDLGNRGHGGSTQYF; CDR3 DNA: TGCGCCAGCAGCCAAGATTTGGGGAACAGGGGGCATGGCGGGAGTACGCAGTATTTT
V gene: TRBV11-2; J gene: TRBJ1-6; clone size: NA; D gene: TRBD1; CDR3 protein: CASNSNRGSHSPLHF; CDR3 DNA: TGTGCCAGCAACTCAAACAGGGGAAGTCATTCACCTCTCCACTTT
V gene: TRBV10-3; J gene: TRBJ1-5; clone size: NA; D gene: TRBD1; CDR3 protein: CAISDTKAGGGDQPQHF; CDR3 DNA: TGTGCCATCAGTGATACTAAGGCAGGGGGAGGCGATCAGCCCCAGCATTTT
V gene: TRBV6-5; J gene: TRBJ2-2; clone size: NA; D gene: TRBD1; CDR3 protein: CASSYVPPGQGYTGELFF; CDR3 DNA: TGTGCCAGCAGTTACGTGCCCCCGGGACAGGGATACACCGGGGAGCTGTTTTTT
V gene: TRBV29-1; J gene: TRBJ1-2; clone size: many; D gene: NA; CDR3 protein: CSVEDSLTSGYTF; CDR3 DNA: TGCAGCGTTGAGGACTCCCTTACGAGTGGCTACACCTTC
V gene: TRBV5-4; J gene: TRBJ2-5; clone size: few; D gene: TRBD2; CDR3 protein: CASSGRTSGRGETQYF; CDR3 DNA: TGTGCCAGCAGCGGACGCACTAGCGGGAGGGGGGAGACCCAGTACTTC
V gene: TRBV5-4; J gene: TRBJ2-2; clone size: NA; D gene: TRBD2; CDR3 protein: CANSLEEGLAGATGELFF; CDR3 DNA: TGTGCCAACAGCTTGGAGGAGGGACTAGCGGGAGCGACTGGGGAGCTGTTTTTT
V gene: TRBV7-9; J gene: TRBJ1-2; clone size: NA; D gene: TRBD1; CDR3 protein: CASSRDRDMGYTF; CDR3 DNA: TGTGCCAGCAGCCGGGACAGGGACATGGGCTACACCTTC
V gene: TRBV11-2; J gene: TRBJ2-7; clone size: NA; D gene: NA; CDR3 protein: CASSLDPFGYEQYF; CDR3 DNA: TGTGCCAGCAGTTTGGACCCGTTCGGTTACGAGCAGTACTTC
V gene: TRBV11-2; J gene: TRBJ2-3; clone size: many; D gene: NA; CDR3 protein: CASSLDRAAGDTQYF; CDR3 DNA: TGTGCCAGCAGCTTAGATCGGGCCGCTGGCGATACGCAGTATTTT
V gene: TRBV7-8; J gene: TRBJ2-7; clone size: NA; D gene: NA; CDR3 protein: CASSSSYQTEQYF; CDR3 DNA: TGTGCCAGCAGCTCCTCTTACCAGACCGAGCAGTACTTC
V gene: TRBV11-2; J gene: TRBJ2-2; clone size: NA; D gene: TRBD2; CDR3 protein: CASGVGTSGDGELFF; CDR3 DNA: TGTGCCAGCGGCGTCGGGACTAGCGGAGATGGGGAGCTGTTTTTT
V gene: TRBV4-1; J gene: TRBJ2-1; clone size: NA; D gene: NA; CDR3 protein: CASSQCPGPRGYNEQFF; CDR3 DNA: TGCGCCAGCAGCCAGTGTCCGGGACCCCGAGGGTACAATGAGCAGTTCTTC
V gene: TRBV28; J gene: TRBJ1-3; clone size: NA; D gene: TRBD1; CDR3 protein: CASSFQGAPGNTIYF; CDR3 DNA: TGTGCCAGCAGTTTCCAGGGGGCACCTGGAAACACCATATATTTT
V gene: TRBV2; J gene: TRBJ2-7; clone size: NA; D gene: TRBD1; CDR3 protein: CASSDGQDEQYF; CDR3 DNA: TGTGCCAGCAGTGACGGACAGGACGAGCAGTACTTC
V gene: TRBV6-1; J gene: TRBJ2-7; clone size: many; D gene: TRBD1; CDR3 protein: CASSEPGTGPYEQYF; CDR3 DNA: TGTGCCAGCAGTGAACCCGGGACAGGTCCGTACGAGCAGTACTTC
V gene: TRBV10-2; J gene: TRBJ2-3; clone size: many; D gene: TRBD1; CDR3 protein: CASSERQGEADTQYF; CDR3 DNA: TGCGCCAGCAGTGAAAGACAGGGAGAAGCAGATACGCAGTATTTT